These 26 T cell receptor beta chains came from one sample sequenced in a study of T cell responses to AZD1222 COVID-19 vaccine. This table comes from immunoSEQ multiplex PCR, and its TCRdb copy is limited to in-frame clones, with some not included. The repertoire holds tens of thousands of clones, with over 65% as singletons. Sequenced material: peripheral blood, taken on day 0 of AZD1222 vaccination. The receptors were sampled from an adult in good health.

This clone was observed a handful of times. This chain connects TRBV20-1 to TRBJ2-1; the match to TRBD2 covers 8 bases. J was trimmed by 5 bases and V by 3 bases; bases with no gene match: 6. The CDR3 is made up of 14 amino acids. CDR1 is DFQATT and CDR2 is SNEGSKA in the germline V gene (reference sequence). The CDR3 here is CSASPTSVHNEQFF. The CDR3 DNA reads as TGCAGTGCTAGTCCGACTAGCGTCCACAATGAGCAGTTCTTC.

This rearrangement joins TRBV27 to TRBJ2-5; TRBD1 or TRBD2 may be the D gene (7 bases each). With 4 bases removed from V and 5 bases from J, the gap between germline ends came to 17 bases. From germline, CDR1 is MNHEY and CDR2 SMNVEV (reference sequence). The CDR3 length is 15 residues. The CDR3 loop reads CASSSTGAGEETQYF. CDR3 bases: TGTGCCAGCAGTTCAACAGGGGCGGGAGAGGAGACCCAGTACTTC.

The rearrangement joins TRBV24-1 to TRBJ2-3; D is perhaps TRBD1 or TRBD2 (5 bases each). Germline V gene sequence: CDR1 KGHDR, CDR2 SFDVKD. The CDR3 covers 16 residues. Trimming stripped 5 bases from V and 3 bases from J, with 17 bases between. The DNA of the CDR3 is TGTGCCACCAGTGTTCAATCGGGACCAGGTACAGATACGCAGTATTTT. It codes for CATSVQSGPGTDTQYF.

The V gene is TRBV19, the J gene TRBJ2-1, with no clear D. Trimming removed 6 bases from V and 1 base from J, with 10 bases in between. The CDR3 spans 14 residues. CDR1 is LNHDA, CDR2 SQIVND, per germline (reference sequence). CDR3 sequence (DNA): TGTGCCAGTAGCGCCACGGTATCCTACAATGAGCAGTTCTTC. Protein product: CASSATVSYNEQFF.

This rearrangement joins TRBV5-4 to TRBJ1-1; D is unresolved. V lost 1 base to trimming and J lost 2 bases, with 6 bases between them. The germline gives CDR1 SGHNT, CDR2 YYREEE (reference sequence). This CDR3 has 13 amino acids. CDR3 sequence (DNA): TGTGCCAGCAGCTTGCGATCAAACACTGAAGCTTTCTTT. Its translation is CASSLRSNTEAFF. Full variable domain (outside the CDR3, taken from reference TRBV5-4 and TRBJ1-1): ETGVTQSPTHLIKTRGQQVTLRCSSQSGHNTVSWYQQALGQGPQFIFQYYREEENGRGNFPPRFSGLQFPNYSSELNVNALELDDSALYLCASSLRSNTEAFFGQGTRLTVV.

This clone showed up just once. The chain recombines TRBV6-5 with TRBJ1-1; D uncertain. Germline V gene sequence: CDR1 MNHEY, CDR2 SVGAGI. V lost 6 bases to trimming and J lost 1 base, with 9 bases between them. The CDR3 covers 13 residues. For the CDR3, the DNA is TGTGCCAGCAGGGGGAGTAGGAACACTGAAGCTTTCTTT. As protein: CASRGSRNTEAFF.

The chain combines TRBV6-5 with TRBJ1-1; possible D gene TRBD1, 5 bases. The V end was cut by 1 base, the J end by 4 bases, with 10 bases between. The CDR3 runs 14 residues. CDR1 is MNHEY and CDR2 is SVGAGI in the germline V gene. This CDR3 is CASSYFPGSTEAFF. In nucleotides, the CDR3 is TGTGCCAGCAGTTACTTCCCAGGGAGCACTGAAGCTTTCTTT.

This chain links TRBV10-3 with TRBJ2-1, with 7 bases aligning to TRBD2. V lost 6 bases and J lost 8; bases outside the gene matches: 13. Germline values: CDR1 ENHRY, CDR2 SYGVKD. The CDR3 spans 15 residues. CDR3 region: CAIRKEGGPSDEQFF. DNA of the CDR3: TGTGCCATCAGGAAAGAGGGAGGGCCCTCCGATGAGCAGTTCTTC.

The V gene is TRBV28, the J gene TRBJ2-1, with D tentatively TRBD1 (5 bases). The V end lost 3 bases, the J end lost 5 bases, and 17 bases lay between the germline ends. This CDR3 is built from 16 residues. CDR1 and CDR2 from the germline V gene are MDHEN and SYDVKM. The CDR3 loop reads CASSLYGQGRDNEQFF. The CDR3 DNA follows: TGTGCCAGCAGTTTGTACGGGCAGGGTAGGGACAATGAGCAGTTCTTC.

This sequence joins TRBV7-2 and TRBJ1-1; TRBD1 agrees at 10 bases. The length of the CDR3 is 15 residues. Germline V CDR1 and CDR2: SGHTA, FQGNSA. Unmatched junction bases numbered 8, after V lost 5 bases and J lost 5 bases. This CDR3 reads CASSPRQGARTEAFF. CDR3 bases: TGTGCCAGCAGCCCCCGACAGGGGGCAAGGACTGAAGCTTTCTTT.

The chain is built from TRBV21-1 and TRBJ2-7; TRBD2 reflects the table's D call only, with no check against the DNA. TRBV21-1 is a pseudogene. CDR3 length: 15 residues. As DNA, the CDR3 is TGTGCCAGCAGCATGACTACGAGAGCCCCCAACGAGCAGTACGTC. Protein product: CASSMTTRAPNEQYV.

This sequence joins TRBV5-1 and TRBJ2-6; D not certain. This CDR3 is 18 amino acids long. Germline assignment: CDR1 SGHRS and CDR2 YFSETQ. The ends were cut back, 2 bases at V and 0 bases at J, with 15 bases in the middle. In nucleotides, the CDR3 is TGCGCCAGCAGCTTAACCCCAGACCGGTCCTCTGGGGCCAACGTCCTGACTTTC. Translating gives CASSLTPDRSSGANVLTF.

The V gene is TRBV19, the J gene TRBJ1-5; D remains unclear. In germline, CDR1 is LNHDA, CDR2 SQIVND (reference sequence). There are 15 residues in the CDR3. Trimming cost V 0 bases and J 3 bases, with 9 bases left between them. The CDR3 loop is CASSIDEGPNQPQHF. The CDR3 DNA reads TGTGCCAGTAGTATAGATGAGGGCCCCAATCAGCCCCAGCATTTT.

The gene calls are TRBV5-1 and TRBJ2-6; D is ambiguous. Per the germline V gene, CDR1 is SGHRS and CDR2 is YFSETQ. This CDR3 comprises 16 residues. Trimming took off 4 bases at V and 0 bases at J, with 11 bases between the two ends. The CDR3 sequence: CASSISAVSGANVLTF. CDR3 nucleotide sequence: TGCGCCAGCAGCATATCGGCCGTCTCTGGGGCCAACGTCCTGACTTTC.

In its sample, this clone was seen a few times. V is TRBV5-1 and J is TRBJ2-7; D might be TRBD1 (6 bases). Germline assignment: CDR1 SGHRS and CDR2 YFSETQ. Trimming stripped 4 bases from V and 4 bases from J, with 12 bases between. The CDR3 length is 13 residues. The DNA of the CDR3 is TGCGCCAGCAGCGGGATGACAGGTTACGAGCAGTACTTC. Translated, it gives CASSGMTGYEQYF.

The chain is built from TRBV18 and TRBJ2-7; maybe TRBD2 (10 bases). V was shortened by 1 base and J by 0 bases, with 19 bases between the two germline ends. There are 18 residues in the CDR3. The germline gives CDR1 KGHSH, CDR2 LQKENI. CDR3 in DNA: TGTGCCAGCTCACCACGGGACAGGGCTAGCGGGAGCTCCTACGAGCAGTACTTC. This codes for CASSPRDRASGSSYEQYF. The full variable domain, completed using reference TRBV18 and TRBJ2-7, is NAGVMQNPRHLVRRRGQEARLRCSPMKGHSHVYWYRQLPEEGLKFMVYLQKENIIDESGMPKERFSAEFPKEGPSILRIQQVVRGDSAAYFCASSPRDRASGSSYEQYFGPGTRLTVT.

The chain is built from TRBV28 and TRBJ2-7; 7 bases align to TRBD2. V lost 6 bases and J lost 7; bases outside the gene matches: 9. The CDR3 has 13 residues. The germline V gene has CDR1 MDHEN and CDR2 SYDVKM. As DNA, the CDR3 is TGTGCCAGCAGCACGGGACTAATGGAGGAGCAGTACTTC. It yields the protein CASSTGLMEEQYF.

The chain combines TRBV5-6 with TRBJ1-1; perhaps TRBD1 as D (5 bases). The germline gives CDR1 SGHDT, CDR2 YYEEEE. The V end was cut by 2 bases, the J end by 4 bases, with 12 bases between. The CDR3 consists of 14 residues. The CDR3 sequence is CASSFGGGSTEAFF. CDR3 coding DNA: TGTGCCAGCAGCTTTGGGGGTGGGAGCACTGAAGCTTTCTTT.

The J gene is TRBJ1-5, the V gene TRBV28; D is possibly TRBD1 (6 bases). The CDR3 extends over 15 amino acids. V was shortened by 1 base and J by 6 bases, with 13 bases between the two germline ends. Germline loops: CDR1 MDHEN, CDR2 SYDVKM. This CDR3 reads CASSLLGGGPQPQHF. In nucleotides, the CDR3 is TGTGCCAGCAGTTTATTAGGCGGGGGGCCTCAGCCCCAGCATTTT. The full variable domain, rest sourced from reference TRBV28 and TRBJ1-5, is DVKVTQSSRYLVKRTGEKVFLECVQDMDHENMFWYRQDPGLGLRLIYFSYDVKMKEKGDIPEGYSVSREKKERFSLILESASTNQTSMYLCASSLLGGGPQPQHFGDGTRLSIL.

The rearrangement links TRBV6-2 or TRBV6-3 to TRBJ1-1; no clear D. The germline V and J ends were trimmed by 5 bases and 4 bases, with 14 bases remaining between them. The germline V gene has CDR1 MNHEY and CDR2 SVGEGT. The CDR3 has 14 residues. CDR3 coding DNA: TGTGCCAGCAGTCTAATACGCAGAAGCACTGAAGCTTTCTTT. This gives the protein CASSLIRRSTEAFF.

This clone has just one count. V is TRBV19 and J is TRBJ1-2; TRBD1 is a possible D gene (5 bases). The CDR3 totals 15 residues. Germline assignment: CDR1 LNHDA and CDR2 SQIVND (reference sequence). The ends were cut back, 5 bases at V and 0 bases at J, with 13 bases in the middle. This chain's CDR3 is CASSVSGGANYGYTF. The CDR3 DNA follows: TGTGCCAGTAGTGTCTCGGGGGGAGCTAACTATGGCTACACCTTC.

This chain uses TRBV7-2 with TRBJ2-7; a weak D match, TRBD1 (6 bases). Deletions cut 5 bases from V and 3 bases from J, with 14 bases between. This CDR3 contains 14 residues. CDR1 is SGHTA, CDR2 FQGNSA, per germline. This CDR3 reads CASSPTGHRYEQYV. The CDR3 region has the DNA TGTGCCAGCAGCCCGACGGGACATCGCTACGAGCAGTACGTC.

The chain recombines TRBV30 with TRBJ1-3; D unclear. This CDR3 is 13 amino acids long. Trimming took off 2 bases at V and 0 bases at J, with 5 bases between the two ends. The germline gives CDR1 GTSNPN, CDR2 SVGIG (reference sequence). CDR3: CAWSFSSGNTIYF. The CDR3 nucleotides are TGTGCCTGGAGTTTTAGCTCTGGAAACACCATATATTTT.

V usage is TRBV5-6 and J usage is TRBJ2-7; 10 positions agree with TRBD1. Germline CDR1 and CDR2: SGHDT and YYEEEE. V lost 3 bases and J lost 6; bases outside the gene matches: 6. This CDR3 spans 14 amino acids. The CDR3 spells CASSSPRTGGEQYF. The CDR3 bases are TGTGCCAGCAGCTCCCCCAGGACAGGGGGCGAGCAGTACTTC.

This sequence joins TRBV24-1 and TRBJ2-3, with TRBD1 identical over 9 bases. The germline CDR1 and CDR2 sequences are KGHDR and SFDVKD. The junction had 16 bases not matched to a gene; V was cut back by 4 bases and J by 6 bases. The CDR3 is made up of 18 amino acids. In DNA, the CDR3 is TGTGCCACCAGTGACCACACCTACGGACAGGGGAGGTCGGATACGCAGTATTTT. Its protein product is CATSDHTYGQGRSDTQYF.

V usage is TRBV18 and J usage is TRBJ1-4; the D gene is possibly TRBD1 (6 bases). The CDR3 contains 16 residues. Trimming took 1 base from V and 3 from J, leaving 12 bases between them. Per germline, CDR1 KGHSH and CDR2 LQKENI. The DNA for the CDR3 is TGTGCCAGCTCACCACTACGGGGGCAGGCTAATGAAAAACTGTTTTTT. It encodes CASSPLRGQANEKLFF.